The present T cell receptor (beta chain) was sequenced within a study of cytomegalovirus exposure and HLA in healthy donors. Whole-study results and caveats: Data from an earlier analysis indicated that most TCR beta V segments were productive either about 90% or about 30% of the time. Researchers reported in a later analysis that common viral pathogens appeared linked to several top clusters.

This CDR3 is built from 13 residues. CDR1 is SGHTA and CDR2 is FQGTGA in the germline V gene. Trimming stripped 8 bases from V and 6 bases from J, with 13 bases between. Comment on this clone: The antigen is not known.

The study ran its PCR with 60 Vbeta and 13 Jbeta primers. Here immunoSEQ multiplex PCR was the method, and the copy in TCRdb shows in-frame clones only, minus some. This table holds 200,000 or so clones, roughly four fifths found once. This TCR derives from a boy between 2 and 10 years old in good health and CMV-seronegative. The chain recombines TRBV7-3 with TRBJ2-2; D may be TRBD1 (6 bases). The sample comprised PBMCs. The DNA for the CDR3 is TGTGCCAGCGGGCTTCCAGGGGCCGGGGAGCTGTTTTTT. It encodes CASGLPGAGELFF.